These 26 T cell receptor beta chains share one sample of origin, sequenced in a study of blood T cell repertoires in COVID-19 (dated by TCRdb to 2020 to 2022). Library construction relied on the immunoSEQ multiplex PCR assay. What TCRdb holds here is the immuneACCESS table cut down to in-frame rearrangements. Part of the clones is not present; checked against another copy, under half of the missing clones reflect an unresolved V gene, and the others are unexplained. This sample holds almost 500,000 clones; approximately 90% were observed only once. The ten largest clones add up to around 7.9% of the sample. Input material: PBMCs or T cells enriched from blood (not recorded which). Every receptor here comes from a woman in her sixties who had recovered from COVID-19.

This chain joins TRBV23-1 and TRBJ2-2; 7 bases agree with TRBD1. TRBV23-1 counts as an open reading frame of uncertain function. The CDR3 has 16 residues. V lost 6 bases, J lost 5 bases, and 12 bases stayed unmatched. CDR3 sequence (DNA): TGCGCCAGCAGCCCAAAAGACAGGGATGGAACCGGGGAGCTGTTTTTT. Protein sequence: CASSPKDRDGTGELFF.

This sequence joins TRBV13 and TRBJ1-1; the D is unclear. This CDR3 region has 13 residues. Trimming took 5 bases from V and 4 from J, leaving 11 bases between them. Germline V gives CDR1 PRHDT, CDR2 FYEKMQ (reference sequence). The CDR3 loop is CASSRDSPTEAFF. CDR3 in DNA: TGTGCCAGCAGCCGAGACTCCCCCACTGAAGCTTTCTTT. The whole variable domain, remainder taken from reference TRBV13 and TRBJ1-1, is AAGVIQSPRHLIKEKRETATLKCYPIPRHDTVYWYQQGPGQDPQFLISFYEKMQSDKGSIPDRFSAQQFSDYHSELNMSSLELGDSALYFCASSRDSPTEAFFGQGTRLTVV.

V usage is TRBV4-1 and J usage is TRBJ2-2, with 11 bases lining up with TRBD1. J lost 4 bases, V lost 1 base, and 8 bases had no gene match. The germline V gene has CDR1 MGHRA and CDR2 YSYEKL. CDR3 length equals 18 residues. The CDR3 spells CASSQAPGQGDGTGELFF. DNA for the CDR3: TGCGCCAGCAGCCAAGCTCCGGGACAGGGGGATGGCACCGGGGAGCTGTTTTTT.

The V call is TRBV7-2, the J call TRBJ1-2; 7 nucleotides agree with TRBD1. This CDR3 has 14 amino acids. Per the germline V gene, CDR1 is SGHTA and CDR2 is FQGNSA. The J segment lost 4 bases and the V segment lost 5 bases, leaving 7 bases of the junction unmatched. The CDR3 bases are TGTGCCAGCAGCCCCGGGACAGCCCTCTATGGCTACACCTTC. This codes for CASSPGTALYGYTF.

The chain employs TRBV9 and TRBJ1-2; D is uncertain. V was pared by 0 bases and J by 4 bases, with 13 bases between. The V gene's germline CDR1 is SGDLS and CDR2 YYNGEE. This CDR3 contains 15 residues. CDR3 sequence reads: CASSVGGSGSYGYTF. The CDR3 coding sequence is TGTGCCAGCAGCGTAGGAGGATCGGGGAGCTATGGCTACACCTTC.

This chain joins TRBV6-5 and TRBJ1-2, with a weak D call TRBD1 (5 bases). V was cut by 10 bases and J by 5 bases, with 11 bases left in between. This CDR3 is built from 11 residues. CDR1 MNHEY and CDR2 SVGAGI come from the germline V gene. The CDR3 DNA reads as TGTGCCACCGAGACAGAGTATGGCTACACCTTC. It specifies CATETEYGYTF.

The rearrangement links TRBV9 to TRBJ2-7, with D possibly matching TRBD1 (6 bases). The CDR3 totals 15 residues. Looked up from germline, CDR1 is SGDLS and CDR2 is YYNGEE. V was cut by 5 bases and J by 3 bases, with 18 bases left in between. The chain's CDR3 is CASRAFAGDLYEQYF. DNA of the CDR3: TGTGCCAGCAGGGCCTTCGCAGGGGATCTCTACGAGCAGTACTTC.

This chain joins TRBV12-3 or TRBV12-4 and TRBJ1-5; no firm D call. V was cut by 3 bases and J by 5 bases, with 8 bases left in between. The length of the CDR3 is 13 residues. CDR3 protein: CASSLERDQPQHF. The CDR3 DNA follows: TGTGCCAGCAGTTTGGAGAGAGATCAGCCCCAGCATTTT.

This clone was observed once. Written as DNA, the CDR3 is TGTGCCAGCAGATCCTGGACAGGGGGCATAGTCTATGAGCAGTTCTTC. The encoded protein is CASRSWTGGIVYEQFF. The chain has TRBV7-9 and TRBJ2-1; TRBD1 agrees at 11 bases. Germline V gene data show CDR1 as SEHNR and CDR2 as FQNEAQ (reference sequence). With V trimmed by 6 bases and J by 8 bases, 12 bases remained unmatched. This CDR3 region has 16 residues.

The chain links TRBV6-6 to TRBJ1-2; TRBD1 might be the D (5 bases). CDR1 and CDR2 (germline): MNHNY, SVGAGI (reference sequence). The CDR3 totals 16 residues. V lost 8 bases, J lost 1 base, and 20 bases lay in between. DNA for the CDR3: TGTGCCAGCCTCAAAGGGGTCCCCCCCATTAACTATGGCTACACCTTC. This encodes CASLKGVPPINYGYTF.

This clone was observed once. The genes are TRBV7-2 and TRBJ2-7; 7 bases line up with TRBD2. The CDR3 length is 18 residues. V dropped 5 bases and J dropped 2; count of bases not matched to a gene: 18. Germline V CDR1 and CDR2: SGHTA, FQGNSA. CDR3 region: CASSPSGWGGEGPYEQYV. As DNA, the CDR3 is TGTGCCAGCAGCCCAAGCGGCTGGGGTGGGGAGGGACCCTACGAGCAGTACGTC.

The rearrangement joins TRBV5-6 to TRBJ1-5; TRBD1 aligns across 7 bases. CDR1 SGHDT and CDR2 YYEEEE come from the germline V gene. With 4 bases clipped from V and 7 bases from J, the junction kept 8 bases outside the gene matches. This CDR3 is 14 amino acids long. The CDR3 sequence is CASSQSTGKQPQHF. The CDR3 DNA sequence: TGTGCCAGCAGCCAATCGACAGGGAAACAGCCCCAGCATTTT.

The CDR3 coding sequence is TGCGCCAGCAGTTTCCTGCCTCCTGACAGGAACACTGAAGCTTTCTTT. It codes for CASSFLPPDRNTEAFF. V gene TRBV5-1 combines with J gene TRBJ1-1, with a tentative D call TRBD1 (5 bases). The CDR3 has 16 residues. Germline V lookup: CDR1 SGHRS, CDR2 YFSETQ. Trimming shortened V by 5 bases and J by 1 base, and 18 bases separated the two germline ends.

The chain joins TRBV9 to TRBJ2-1; 8 nucleotides line up with TRBD2. V shed 3 bases, J shed 4 bases, and the junction held 9 bases outside the gene matches. The CDR3 consists of 16 residues. Germline CDR1 and CDR2: SGDLS and YYNGEE. This chain's CDR3 is CASSGPGGTVYNEQFF. CDR3 in DNA: TGTGCCAGCAGCGGCCCGGGGGGGACGGTATACAATGAGCAGTTCTTC.

The chain's CDR3 is CSASTGRANYGYTF. CDR3 sequence (DNA): TGCAGTGCTAGTACCGGGAGAGCTAACTATGGCTACACCTTC. This chain connects TRBV20-1 to TRBJ1-2; no firm D call. From germline, CDR1 is DFQATT and CDR2 SNEGSKA (reference sequence). The CDR3 is made up of 14 amino acids. V dropped 3 bases and J dropped 0 bases, with 11 bases sitting between them.

The V and J genes are TRBV19 and TRBJ1-5; tentative D call: TRBD1 (6 bases). The germline V gene encodes CDR1 LNHDA and CDR2 SQIVND (reference sequence). The CDR3 covers 13 residues. V shed 7 bases and J shed 5 bases, with 12 bases lying between them. This chain's CDR3 is CASNSRGHQPQHF. In nucleotides, the CDR3 is TGTGCCAGTAACTCCAGGGGCCATCAGCCCCAGCATTTT.

The rearrangement joins TRBV20-1 to TRBJ2-3; no clear D. Germline V gives CDR1 DFQATT, CDR2 SNEGSKA (reference sequence). The length of the CDR3 is 15 residues. Trimming cost V 3 bases and J 2 bases, with 15 bases left between them. CDR3 residues: CSASPVSRLTDTQYF. The CDR3 nucleotides are TGCAGTGCTAGTCCAGTGTCCCGACTCACAGATACGCAGTATTTT.

This sequence joins TRBV6-5 and TRBJ1-4, with 9 bases aligning to TRBD1. Germline values: CDR1 MNHEY, CDR2 SVGAGI. The ends lost 7 bases at V and 8 bases at J; junction bases unmatched: 8. CDR3 length: 14 residues. The CDR3 protein is CASTTGTGWEKLFF. In DNA, the CDR3 is TGTGCCAGCACAACCGGGACAGGGTGGGAAAAACTGTTTTTT.

This clone was observed a single time. This rearrangement joins TRBV5-1 to TRBJ2-2; D ambiguous. The germline gives CDR1 SGHRS, CDR2 YFSETQ. The CDR3 covers 15 residues. V was cut by 1 base and J by 6 bases, with 13 bases left in between. DNA of the CDR3: TGCGCCAGCAGCTTGTGGCAAAGCGAACCCGGGGAGCTGTTTTTT. Protein product: CASSLWQSEPGELFF.

This chain links TRBV11-3 with TRBJ1-6, with unresolved D. Trimming pared 1 base from V and 15 bases from J, leaving 10 bases between. The CDR3 runs to 12 residues. Germline V gene lookup returns CDR1 SGHNT and CDR2 YENEEA. The CDR3 DNA is TGTGCCAGCAGCTTAGGTGGCAATAACCTCCACTTT. Protein: CASSLGGNNLHF.

The CDR3, as DNA: TGTGCCAGCAGTGAAGAGTGGGCAGGGGTTGATGGCTACACCTTC. Translating it yields CASSEEWAGVDGYTF. The chain uses TRBV6-1 and TRBJ1-2; tentatively, D is TRBD1 (6 bases). CDR1 and CDR2 (germline): MNHNS, SASEGT. The CDR3 has 15 amino acids. Deletions cut 1 base from V and 6 bases from J, with 15 bases between.

This clone was seen a few times. The CDR3 reads CAWSVRGAEETQYF. The CDR3, as DNA: TGTGCCTGGAGTGTACGTGGGGCCGAAGAGACCCAGTACTTC. The rearrangement links TRBV30 to TRBJ2-5, with D maybe TRBD1 (5 bases). V was clipped by 0 bases and J by 3 bases, with 11 bases between them. Germline V lookup: CDR1 GTSNPN, CDR2 SVGIG (reference sequence). This CDR3 comprises 14 residues.

This clone was seen only once. V gene TRBV7-8 combines with J gene TRBJ2-1, with D possibly matching TRBD1 (6 bases). The CDR3 is 14 amino acids. Germline V CDR1 and CDR2: SGHVS, FQNEAQ. The V gene lost 3 bases and the J gene lost 9 bases, with 15 bases spanning the gap. The CDR3 loop is CASSFQQGSGEQFF. In DNA form, the CDR3 reads TGTGCCAGCAGCTTTCAACAGGGCAGCGGTGAGCAGTTCTTC.

The chain joins TRBV11-2 to TRBJ2-7; D possibly corresponds to TRBD1 (7 bases). The germline V gene has CDR1 SGHAT and CDR2 FQNNGV. This CDR3 contains 15 residues. V lost 1 base and J 6 bases, leaving 16 bases between the germline ends. Here the CDR3 DNA reads TGTGCCAGCAGCTTAGGATCAGGGGGGATGGGCGAGCAGTACTTC. Translating it yields CASSLGSGGMGEQYF. Full variable domain (remainder filled in from reference TRBV11-2 and TRBJ2-7): EAGVAQSPRYKIIEKRQSVAFWCNPISGHATLYWYQQILGQGPKLLIQFQNNGVVDDSQLPKDRFSAERLKGVDSTLKIQPAKLEDSAVYLCASSLGSGGMGEQYFGPGTRLTVT.

The chain recombines TRBV2 with TRBJ1-5, with D possibly TRBD1 on 6 matching bases. The CDR3 consists of 13 residues. Germline CDR1 reads SNHLY; CDR2 reads FYNNEI. Trimming left V 7 bases short and J 6 bases short, with 13 bases between. As DNA, the CDR3 is TGTGCCAGCACGAAGGGGGTCGGTCAGCCCCAGCATTTT. It specifies CASTKGVGQPQHF.

The V and J genes are TRBV29-1 and TRBJ1-2; D gene ambiguous. CDR1 is SQVTM and CDR2 is ANQGSEA in the germline V gene. V was clipped by 4 bases and J by 12 bases, with 12 bases between them. The CDR3 has 10 residues. This CDR3 is CSVGSRTHTF. The CDR3, as DNA: TGCAGCGTTGGAAGTCGGACTCACACCTTC.